This T cell receptor (beta chain) was documented in a study of identical twins. Overall study results and limits: Out-of-frame beta sequences exhibited a weaker degree of excess twin sharing. Conclusions were based on cross-sectional statistical analysis, without following the same donors.

The CDR3 extends over 13 amino acids. Germline V CDR1 and CDR2: SGHTA, FQGNSA. V lost 5 bases to trimming and J lost 5 bases, with 12 bases between them. Each CDR3 protein gets one entry after TCRdb re-called the 5' RACE reads with MiXCR. This table has about 450,000 distinct CDR3 sequences, about a fifth appearing once. Only a few counts were recorded for this clonotype. Its antigen is unidentified. This sequence was found in a man aged 50-59 years in good health. Input material: naive T cells sorted from blood. The chain is built from TRBV7-2 and TRBJ2-5; tentative D call: TRBD2 (7 bases). The CDR3 here is CASSGGGWETQYF. DNA of the CDR3: TGTGCCAGCAGCGGGGGGGGCTGGGAGACCCAGTACTTC.